Following are 18 T cell receptor beta chains from one sample sequenced in a study of blood T cell dynamics during melanoma immunotherapy. Profiled with immunoSEQ multiplex PCR; TCRdb holds only in-frame clones, not every one. Of 5,500 to 7,500 clones listed, approximately 84% are singletons. As to time point: week 3, after first cycle of checkpoint inhibitor. The sample here was blood, taken from a patient treated with checkpoint blockade. Source of these receptors: a human donor with melanoma. Some clones in this sample may be carry-over from other donors' samples.

The J gene is TRBJ1-2, the V gene TRBV29-1, with 10 bases lining up with TRBD1. CDR3 length equals 15 residues. Losses at the gene ends were 3 bases for V and 6 bases for J; bases not matched to a gene: 10. CDR1 is SQVTM, CDR2 ANQGSEA, per germline. CDR3 DNA sequence: TGCAGCGTTGAGCAGGGGGGACAGGGGAGGGATGGCTACACCTTC. Translated, it gives CSVEQGGQGRDGYTF.

V is TRBV10-1 and J is TRBJ2-5; 8 bases match TRBD2. Germline V gene lookup returns CDR1 WNHNN and CDR2 SYGVQD (reference sequence). V lost 10 bases, J lost 4 bases, and 14 bases stayed unmatched. The length of the CDR3 is 15 residues. This chain's CDR3 is CATPVPAGVLETQYF. The CDR3 DNA reads TGCGCCACCCCCGTCCCAGCGGGAGTACTAGAGACCCAGTACTTC.

The chain employs TRBV6-1 and TRBJ2-3; TRBD1 or TRBD2 may be the D gene (6 bases each). The germline V gene has CDR1 MNHNS and CDR2 SASEGT. V was pared by 2 bases and J by 1 base, with 16 bases between. The CDR3 has 17 residues. CDR3 in amino acids: CASSEKEGGSGTDTQYF. The DNA of the CDR3 is TGTGCCAGCAGTGAAAAAGAAGGGGGGTCGGGCACAGATACGCAGTATTTT.

The V and J genes are TRBV5-1 and TRBJ1-2; 7 bases agree with TRBD1. The CDR3 totals 16 residues. Germline lookup yields CDR1 SGHRS and CDR2 YFSETQ. Trimming cost V 0 bases and J 8 bases; bases outside gene matches: 13. CDR3 in amino acids: CASSLDRTGSRPGYTF. The CDR3, as DNA: TGCGCCAGCAGCTTGGATAGGACAGGATCCAGGCCCGGCTACACCTTC.

The chain has TRBV6-1 and TRBJ2-7, with 7 positions matching TRBD2. The CDR3 spans 13 residues. Per the germline V gene, CDR1 is MNHNS and CDR2 is SASEGT. The trim removed 5 bases at V and 2 bases at J, leaving 3 bases unmatched. CDR3 DNA sequence: TGTGCCAGCAGTTTGAGCGGGACCTACGAGCAGTACTTC. Translation gives CASSLSGTYEQYF.

This rearrangement joins TRBV29-1 to TRBJ2-1; a weak D match, TRBD1 (5 bases). CDR1 and CDR2 (germline): SQVTM, ANQGSEA. Trimming shortened V by 5 bases and J by 2 bases, and 13 bases separated the two germline ends. This CDR3 is built from 14 residues. The DNA of the CDR3 is TGCAGCGTTTCCAGGGCAGGGCCCTACAATGAGCAGTTCTTC. It encodes CSVSRAGPYNEQFF.

The chain couples TRBV19 to TRBJ2-1, with 10 bases lining up with TRBD2. Losses at the gene ends were 7 bases for V and 6 bases for J; bases not matched to a gene: 9. CDR3 size: 15 residues. Germline CDR1 is LNHDA and CDR2 is SQIVND (reference sequence). CDR3 nucleotides: TGTGCCAGTACCAATAGCGGGAGGAGGCCCAATGAGCAGTTCTTC. It specifies CASTNSGRRPNEQFF.

This chain joins TRBV6-6 and TRBJ1-1; maybe TRBD1 (5 bases). The CDR3 runs 14 residues. Germline V gene lookup returns CDR1 MNHNY and CDR2 SVGAGI (reference sequence). V was trimmed by 2 bases and J by 1 base, leaving 8 bases between them. The chain's CDR3 is CASSYETANTEAFF. The CDR3 bases are TGTGCCAGCAGTTACGAGACAGCGAACACTGAAGCTTTCTTT.

This chain joins TRBV27 and TRBJ2-5, with TRBD2 identical over 7 bases. The length of the CDR3 is 14 residues. Per the germline V gene, CDR1 is MNHEY and CDR2 is SMNVEV (reference sequence). Trimming cost V 6 bases and J 1 base; bases outside gene matches: 5. As DNA, the CDR3 is TGTGCCAGCAGCCCGGGGGGATTCCAAGAGACCCAGTACTTC. Residues: CASSPGGFQETQYF.

The genes are TRBV6-6 and TRBJ1-2; D possibly corresponds to TRBD1 (6 bases). Trimming took off 0 bases at V and 10 bases at J, with 9 bases between the two ends. Germline V lookup: CDR1 MNHNY, CDR2 SVGAGI (reference sequence). CDR3 size: 12 residues. The CDR3 protein is CASSYSRGDYTF. The CDR3 nucleotides are TGTGCCAGCAGTTACTCGAGGGGGGACTACACCTTC.

This rearrangement joins TRBV7-6 to TRBJ2-1; a weak D match, TRBD1 (5 bases). The CDR3 sequence is 15 residues long. Germline V CDR1 and CDR2: SGHVS, FNYEAQ. Trimming pared 1 base from V and 0 bases from J, leaving 7 bases between. The CDR3 bases are TGTGCCAGCAGCTTAGGCGACAGCTCCTACAATGAGCAGTTCTTC. This codes for CASSLGDSSYNEQFF.

The chain recombines TRBV7-2 with TRBJ2-5; no reliable D call. CDR3 size: 14 residues. Trimming took off 5 bases at V and 4 bases at J, with 14 bases between the two ends. CDR1 and CDR2 from the germline V gene are SGHTA and FQGNSA. CDR3 sequence: CASSPQTLGETQYF. CDR3 nucleotide sequence: TGTGCCAGCAGCCCCCAGACCCTGGGAGAGACCCAGTACTTC.

This clone was seen more than once but under ten times. The rearrangement joins TRBV6-4 to TRBJ2-3; TRBD2 matches at 14 bases. V shed 0 bases, J shed 5 bases, and the junction held 7 bases outside the gene matches. The CDR3 runs 18 residues. CDR1 is MRHNA and CDR2 is SNTAGT in the germline V gene. CDR3 region: CASSDSAPGTSGGDTQYF. CDR3 nucleotide sequence: TGTGCCAGCAGTGACTCGGCCCCCGGGACTAGCGGGGGAGATACGCAGTATTTT.

The chain uses TRBV30 and TRBJ2-7; possible D gene TRBD1, 6 bases. CDR3 length: 12 residues. Germline CDR1 GTSNPN, CDR2 SVGIG (reference sequence). V lost 6 bases and J lost 2, with 11 bases in between. The DNA for the CDR3 is TGTGCCTGCTCTGGACAGACCTACGAGCAGTACTTC. This gives the protein CACSGQTYEQYF.

The chain has TRBV7-2 and TRBJ1-2, with D perhaps TRBD1 (5 bases). The germline V and J ends were trimmed by 6 bases and 4 bases, with 21 bases remaining between them. The germline gives CDR1 SGHTA, CDR2 FQGNSA. This CDR3 has 16 amino acids. The CDR3 sequence: CASRGPRTQRGYGYTF. The CDR3 region has the DNA TGTGCCAGCAGAGGGCCGAGGACCCAAAGGGGCTATGGCTACACCTTC.

The chain uses TRBV5-1 and TRBJ2-7; D is possibly TRBD1 (6 bases). CDR1 and CDR2 from the germline V gene are SGHRS and YFSETQ. The CDR3 has 14 amino acids. V was trimmed by 4 bases and J by 2 bases, leaving 13 bases between them. CDR3 sequence reads: CASSLSPGAYEQYF. The CDR3 DNA reads as TGCGCCAGCAGCCTTTCCCCAGGGGCCTACGAGCAGTACTTC.

V usage is TRBV7-3 and J usage is TRBJ2-2; no definite D call. Germline lookup yields CDR1 SGHTA and CDR2 FQGTGA. The CDR3 contains 15 residues. Trimming removed 0 bases at V and 2 bases at J, with 7 bases between. The CDR3 loop reads CASSLTVDNTGELFF. The CDR3 DNA follows: TGTGCCAGCAGCTTAACAGTTGATAACACCGGGGAGCTGTTTTTT.

The chain couples TRBV4-2 to TRBJ1-6, with D possibly matching TRBD1 (6 bases). Trimming left V 8 bases short and J 6 bases short, with 8 bases between. The CDR3 contains 12 residues. CDR1 is LGHNA, CDR2 YNFKEQ, per germline. The CDR3 protein is CASPDSNSPLHF. CDR3 nucleotide sequence: TGTGCCAGCCCGGACAGTAATTCACCCCTCCACTTT.